This T cell receptor (beta chain) was observed in a study of blood T cell repertoires in COVID-19. Germline values: CDR1 SGHVS, CDR2 FQNEAQ. This CDR3 is 15 amino acids long. V was cut by 0 bases and J by 0 bases, with 8 bases left in between. Data came from immunoSEQ multiplex PCR; TCRdb stores just in-frame clones and leaves some out. The sample has under 300,000 clones, approximately 89% seen once. The specimen sequenced was PBMCs or T cells enriched from blood (not recorded which). The sequence derives from a woman between 40 and 55 years old who had been exposed to COVID-19. The chain has TRBV7-8 and TRBJ1-2, with D possibly matching TRBD1 (6 bases). In DNA form, the CDR3 reads TGTGCCAGCAGCTTAGCCACAGGGACTAACTATGGCTACACCTTC. It yields the protein CASSLATGTNYGYTF.